A selection of T cell receptor beta chains follows, all from one sample in a study of blood T cell repertoires in COVID-19. Assay used: immunoSEQ multiplex PCR; TCRdb lists only in-frame clones, some missing. This table holds about 60,000 clones, roughly 85% found once. Sequenced sample: peripheral blood. The receptors originated from a human donor in a cohort sampled during active COVID-19. Both conserved end residues are part of each CDR3. D genes are given only for firm matches. The size of a clone is reported for some rows only, either as once, few or many, or as a class for expanded clones.

D	J	size	V	CDR3	DNA
.	TRBJ2-3	.	TRBV5-1	CASSLGQTSTDTQYF	TGCGCCAGCAGCTTGGGGCAGACTAGCACAGATACGCAGTATTTT
.	TRBJ1-4	.	TRBV6-6	CASSQLEREKLFF	TGTGCCAGCAGTCAGCTCGAGCGTGAAAAACTGTTTTTT
TRBD2	TRBJ2-1	.	TRBV5-6	CASSLAASGGAGEQFF	TGTGCCAGCAGCTTGGCGGCTAGCGGGGGGGCGGGTGAGCAGTTCTTC
TRBD1	TRBJ2-6	.	TRBV15	CATSRDWDRFSGANVLTF	TGTGCCACCAGCAGAGATTGGGACAGGTTCTCGGGGGCCAACGTCCTGACTTTC
.	TRBJ1-5	once	TRBV27	CANSLAGQGYQPQHF	TGTGCCAACAGTTTAGCAGGGCAAGGCTATCAGCCCCAGCATTTT
TRBD2	TRBJ2-1	.	TRBV7-2	CASSLAGLAGGLNEQFF	TGTGCCAGCAGCTTAGCGGGACTAGCGGGGGGACTAAATGAGCAGTTCTTC
TRBD1	TRBJ2-2	.	TRBV29-1	CSVVSGTGGSGELFF	TGCAGCGTTGTTTCCGGGACAGGGGGCTCCGGGGAGCTGTTTTTT
TRBD1	TRBJ1-2	.	TRBV6-2/TRBV6-3	CASSLGQGWYGYTF	TGTGCCAGCAGCCTCGGACAGGGGTGGTATGGCTACACCTTC
.	TRBJ1-5	.	TRBV19	CASTTQSQPQHF	TGTGCCAGTACCACCCAGTCACAGCCCCAGCATTTT
TRBD1	TRBJ2-2	.	TRBV5-1	CASSIDRENTGELFF	TGCGCCAGCAGCATCGACAGGGAGAACACCGGGGAGCTGTTTTTT
.	TRBJ2-7	.	TRBV4-1	CASSQDYSSYEQYF	TGCGCCAGCAGCCAAGACTACAGCTCCTACGAGCAGTACTTC
.	TRBJ1-2	.	TRBV4-3	CASSQEGAAYGYTF	TGCGCCAGCAGCCAAGAAGGGGCAGCATATGGCTACACCTTC
.	TRBJ2-3	.	TRBV7-2	CASSQWAGNTDTQYF	TGTGCCAGCAGCCAATGGGCGGGAAACACAGATACGCAGTATTTT
TRBD1	TRBJ1-1	.	TRBV11-1	CASSFRDRATEAFF	TGTGCCAGCAGCTTCCGCGACAGGGCGACTGAAGCTTTCTTT
TRBD2	TRBJ2-5	.	TRBV7-2	CASSSAGGRETQYF	TGTGCCAGCAGCTCTGCGGGGGGGCGCGAGACCCAGTACTTC
TRBD2	TRBJ2-7	.	TRBV5-1	CASSSRTSPRGGEQYF	TGCGCCAGCAGCTCCCGGACTAGCCCCCGAGGAGGAGAGCAGTACTTC
.	TRBJ1-5	.	TRBV5-6	CASSLESGTNSNQPQHF	TGTGCCAGCAGCTTGGAATCCGGGACAAATAGCAATCAGCCCCAGCATTTT
TRBD1	TRBJ1-6	.	TRBV27	CASSPNGYGTGRGDSPLHF	TGTGCCAGCAGTCCGAACGGGTATGGGACAGGCAGGGGAGATTCACCCCTCCACTTT
.	TRBJ1-2	.	TRBV5-6	CASSSPGRFSYGYTF	TGTGCCAGCAGCAGTCCAGGGAGGTTTAGCTATGGCTACACCTTC
TRBD1	TRBJ1-2	.	TRBV25-1	CASRPRGQGLLYGYTF	TGTGCCAGCAGACCTCGGGGACAGGGACTTCTCTATGGCTACACCTTC
TRBD1	TRBJ1-4	.	TRBV15	CATSRVGGQGIVRGKLFF	TGTGCCACCAGCAGAGTGGGGGGACAGGGGATAGTGCGGGGAAAACTGTTTTTT
.	TRBJ2-3	.	TRBV7-4	CASPKGLKADTQYF	TGTGCCAGCCCGAAGGGACTCAAGGCAGATACGCAGTATTTT
.	TRBJ1-1	.	TRBV12-5	CASGLAGMIAEAFF	TGTGCTAGTGGTTTGGCGGGGATGATTGCTGAAGCTTTCTTT
TRBD1	TRBJ1-1	.	TRBV18	CASSRDRNTEAFF	TGTGCCAGCTCAAGGGACAGAAACACTGAAGCTTTCTTT
.	TRBJ2-5	.	TRBV27	CASSFGGETQYF	TGTGCCAGCAGTTTCGGGGGAGAGACCCAGTACTTC
.	TRBJ2-3	.	TRBV2	CASSLRDLVSTDTQYF	TGTGCCAGCAGCCTCCGGGACTTAGTCAGCACAGATACGCAGTATTTT
.	TRBJ1-2	.	TRBV5-4	CASTSHVTDYGYTF	TGTGCCAGCACCTCTCACGTGACAGACTATGGCTACACCTTC
.	TRBJ2-3	once	TRBV6-6	CASSSPADTDTQYF	TGTGCCAGCAGTTCCCCGGCGGACACAGATACGCAGTATTTT
.	TRBJ2-2	.	TRBV7-2	CASSYSGGELFF	TGTGCCAGCAGTTATAGCGGCGGGGAGCTGTTTTTT
TRBD1	TRBJ1-4	.	TRBV12-5	CASGLRGEKLFF	TGTGCTAGTGGACTCAGGGGGGAAAAACTGTTTTTT
TRBD2	TRBJ2-4	.	TRBV18	CASSPLASGGNIQYF	TGTGCCAGCTCACCATTGGCTAGCGGGGGTAACATTCAGTACTTC
TRBD2	TRBJ2-3	.	TRBV5-1	CASSFLSGGAGGDTQYF	TGCGCCAGCAGCTTTCTAAGCGGGGGGGCCGGGGGAGATACGCAGTATTTT
.	TRBJ1-5	.	TRBV6-6	CASSYGGANQPQHF	TGTGCCAGCAGTTATGGGGGCGCGAATCAGCCCCAGCATTTT
TRBD2	TRBJ2-3	many	TRBV9	CASSPGLAGNTDTQYF	TGTGCCAGCAGCCCAGGACTAGCGGGGAACACAGATACGCAGTATTTT
.	TRBJ2-3	.	TRBV6-6	CASSYRSTSTDTQYF	TGTGCCAGCAGTTATAGGAGCACCAGCACAGATACGCAGTATTTT